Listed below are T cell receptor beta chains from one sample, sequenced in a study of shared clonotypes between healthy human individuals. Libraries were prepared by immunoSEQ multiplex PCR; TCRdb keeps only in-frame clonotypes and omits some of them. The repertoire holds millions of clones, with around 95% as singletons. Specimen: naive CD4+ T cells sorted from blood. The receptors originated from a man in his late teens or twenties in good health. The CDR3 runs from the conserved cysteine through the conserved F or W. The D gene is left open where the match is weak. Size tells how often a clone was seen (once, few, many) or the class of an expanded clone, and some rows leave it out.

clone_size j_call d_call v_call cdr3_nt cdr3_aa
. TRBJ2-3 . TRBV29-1 TGCAGCGTATCGGATCGTAGCACAGATACGCAGTATTTT CSVSDRSTDTQYF
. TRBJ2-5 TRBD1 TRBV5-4 TGTGCCAGCAGCACCGGGACAGGGCAAGGGGAGACCCAGTACTTC CASSTGTGQGETQYF
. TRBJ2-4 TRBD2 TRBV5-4 TGTGCCAGCAAGCCGGGAGGGGCACGGGGGGGCGAAAAAAACATTCAGTACTTC CASKPGGARGGEKNIQYF
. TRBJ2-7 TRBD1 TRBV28 TGTGCCAGCAGTTTAGCCGGGACAGGTAACTACGAGCAGTACTTC CASSLAGTGNYEQYF
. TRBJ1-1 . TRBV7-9 TGTGCCAGCAGCTTAGGTTCGTCAGTGAGGGACACTGAAGCTTTCTTT CASSLGSSVRDTEAFF
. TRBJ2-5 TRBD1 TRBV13 TGTGCCAGCAGCCTCCCTGACAGGGATCAAGAGACCCAGTACTTC CASSLPDRDQETQYF
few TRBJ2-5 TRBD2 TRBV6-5 TGTGCCAGCGGCCAAGCGGGAGGCATAAAGACCCAGTACTTC CASGQAGGIKTQYF
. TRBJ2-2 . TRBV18 TGTGCCAGCTCTCCCAGGACGAGCCGGGATACCGGGGAGCTGTTTTTT CASSPRTSRDTGELFF
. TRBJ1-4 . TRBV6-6 TGTGCCAGCATCCCGGGGGAGGGCGAAAAACTGTTTTTT CASIPGEGEKLFF
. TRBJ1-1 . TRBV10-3 TGTGCCAGCAGAAAACGGACAGCAGGGGATGAAGCTTTCTTT CASRKRTAGDEAFF
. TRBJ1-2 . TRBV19 TGTGCCAGTAATGCCCACAGGGAATCTAACTATGGCTACACCTTC CASNAHRESNYGYTF
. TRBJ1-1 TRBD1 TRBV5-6 TGTGCCAGCAGCTATTCGGGACAGGAGAACACTGAAGCTTTCTTT CASSYSGQENTEAFF
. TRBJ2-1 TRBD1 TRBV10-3 TGTGCCATCAGCACAGGGACAGCTTACAATGAGCAGTTCTTC CAISTGTAYNEQFF